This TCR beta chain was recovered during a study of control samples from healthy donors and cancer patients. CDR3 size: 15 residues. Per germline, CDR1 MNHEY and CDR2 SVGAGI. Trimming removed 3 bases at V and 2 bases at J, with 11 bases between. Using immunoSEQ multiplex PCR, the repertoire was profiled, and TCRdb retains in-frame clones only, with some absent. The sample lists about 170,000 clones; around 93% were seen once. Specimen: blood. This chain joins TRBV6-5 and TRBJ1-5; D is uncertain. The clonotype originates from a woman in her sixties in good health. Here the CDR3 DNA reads TGTGCCAGCAGTTATAGGGCAGGCCGCAATCAGCCCCAGCATTTT. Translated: CASSYRAGRNQPQHF.